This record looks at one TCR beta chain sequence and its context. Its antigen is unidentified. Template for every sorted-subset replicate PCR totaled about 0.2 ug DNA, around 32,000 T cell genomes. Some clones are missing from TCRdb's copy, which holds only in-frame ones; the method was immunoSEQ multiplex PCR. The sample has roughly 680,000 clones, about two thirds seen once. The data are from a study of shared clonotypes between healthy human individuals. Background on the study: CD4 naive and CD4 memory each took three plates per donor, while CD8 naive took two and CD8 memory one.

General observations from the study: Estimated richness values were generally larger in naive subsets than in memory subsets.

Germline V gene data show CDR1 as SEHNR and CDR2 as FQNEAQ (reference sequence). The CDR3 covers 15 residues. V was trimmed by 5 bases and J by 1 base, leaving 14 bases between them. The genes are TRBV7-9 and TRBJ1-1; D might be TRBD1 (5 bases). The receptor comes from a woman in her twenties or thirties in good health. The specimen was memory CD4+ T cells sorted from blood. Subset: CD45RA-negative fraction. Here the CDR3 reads CASSRSGTGNTEAFF. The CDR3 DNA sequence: TGTGCCAGCAGCCGGTCGGGGACTGGGAACACTGAAGCTTTCTTT. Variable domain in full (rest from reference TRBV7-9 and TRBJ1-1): DTGVSQNPRHKITKRGQNVTFRCDPISEHNRLYWYRQTLGQGPEFLTYFQNEAQLEKSRLLSDRFSAERPKGSFSTLEIQRTEQGDSAMYLCASSRSGTGNTEAFFGQGTRLTVV.